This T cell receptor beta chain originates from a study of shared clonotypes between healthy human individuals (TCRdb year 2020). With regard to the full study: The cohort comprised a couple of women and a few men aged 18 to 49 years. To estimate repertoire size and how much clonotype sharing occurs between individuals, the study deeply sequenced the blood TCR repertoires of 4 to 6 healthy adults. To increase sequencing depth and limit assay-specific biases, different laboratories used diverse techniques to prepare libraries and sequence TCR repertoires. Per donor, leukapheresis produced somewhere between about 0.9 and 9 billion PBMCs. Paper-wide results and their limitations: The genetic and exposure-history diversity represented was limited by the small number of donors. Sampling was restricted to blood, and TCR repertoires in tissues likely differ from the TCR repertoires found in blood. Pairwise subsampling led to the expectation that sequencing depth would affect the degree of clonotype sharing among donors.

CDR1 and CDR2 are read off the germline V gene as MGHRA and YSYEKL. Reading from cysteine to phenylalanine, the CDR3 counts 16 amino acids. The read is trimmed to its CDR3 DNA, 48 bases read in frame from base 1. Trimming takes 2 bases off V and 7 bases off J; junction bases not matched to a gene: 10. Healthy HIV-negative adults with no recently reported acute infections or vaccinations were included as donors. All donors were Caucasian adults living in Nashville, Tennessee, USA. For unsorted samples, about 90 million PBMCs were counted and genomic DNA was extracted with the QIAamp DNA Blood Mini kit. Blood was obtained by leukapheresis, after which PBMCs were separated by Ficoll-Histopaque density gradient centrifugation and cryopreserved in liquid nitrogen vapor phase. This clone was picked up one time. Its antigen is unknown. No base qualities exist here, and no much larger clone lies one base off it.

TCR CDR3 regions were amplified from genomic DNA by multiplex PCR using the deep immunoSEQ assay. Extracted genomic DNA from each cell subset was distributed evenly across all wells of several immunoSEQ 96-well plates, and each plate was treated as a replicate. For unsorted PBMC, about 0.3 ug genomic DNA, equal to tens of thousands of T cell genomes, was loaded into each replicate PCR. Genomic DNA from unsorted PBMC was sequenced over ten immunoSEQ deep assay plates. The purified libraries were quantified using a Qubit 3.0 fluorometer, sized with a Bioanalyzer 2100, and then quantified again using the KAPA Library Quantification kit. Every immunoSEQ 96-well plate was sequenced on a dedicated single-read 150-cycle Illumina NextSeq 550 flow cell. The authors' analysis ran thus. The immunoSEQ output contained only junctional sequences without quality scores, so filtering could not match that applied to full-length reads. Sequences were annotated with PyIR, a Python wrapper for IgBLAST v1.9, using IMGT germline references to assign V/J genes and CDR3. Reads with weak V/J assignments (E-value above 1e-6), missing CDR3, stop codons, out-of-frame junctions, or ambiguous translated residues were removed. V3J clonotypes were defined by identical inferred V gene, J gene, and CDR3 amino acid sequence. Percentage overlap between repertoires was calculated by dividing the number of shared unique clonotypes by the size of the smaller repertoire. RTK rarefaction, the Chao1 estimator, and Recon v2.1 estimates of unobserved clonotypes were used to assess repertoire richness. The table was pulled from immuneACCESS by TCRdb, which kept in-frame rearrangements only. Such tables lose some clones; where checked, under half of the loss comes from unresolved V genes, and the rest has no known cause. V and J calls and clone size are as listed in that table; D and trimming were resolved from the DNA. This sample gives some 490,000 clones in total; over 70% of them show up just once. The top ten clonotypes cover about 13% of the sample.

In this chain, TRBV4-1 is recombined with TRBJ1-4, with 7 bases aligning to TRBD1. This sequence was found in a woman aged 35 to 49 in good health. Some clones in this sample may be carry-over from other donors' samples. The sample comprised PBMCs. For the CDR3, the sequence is CASSQPRQGSGEKLFF. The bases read TGCGCCAGCAGCCAACCTCGACAGGGAAGCGGTGAAAAACTGTTTTTT.